The 11 T cell receptor beta chains presented below share a single source sample, sequenced in a study of cytomegalovirus exposure and HLA in healthy donors. The primer mix had 60 Vbeta and 13 Jbeta primers. Only in-frame clones appear in the TCRdb table, and some are missing; sequencing was by immunoSEQ multiplex PCR. The table lists 190,000 or so clones, over 80% of them singletons. The sequencing sample was made of PBMCs. These receptors originate from a man aged 45-60 years in good health and CMV-seronegative.

This chain connects TRBV6-5 to TRBJ1-4; 7 positions agree with TRBD1. The germline CDR1 and CDR2 sequences are MNHEY and SVGAGI. The CDR3 runs to 13 residues. Trimming at V came to 6 bases and at J to 7 bases, leaving 5 bases not matched to a gene. The CDR3 sequence is CASSEGGSEKLFF. The CDR3 region has the DNA TGTGCCAGCAGCGAAGGGGGCAGTGAAAAACTGTTTTTT.

This clone was counted once. Compared with germline, one end of the junction differs, possibly owing to a read error. This rearrangement joins TRBV7-7 to TRBJ2-5; TRBD2 agrees at 8 bases. Germline V gene data show CDR1 as SSHAT and CDR2 as FNYEAQ (reference sequence). CDR3 length: 16 residues. The CDR3 spells CASSLGSGRLQETQYF. In DNA form, the CDR3 reads TGTGCTAGCAGCTTAGGGAGCGGGAGACTCCAAGAGACCCAGTACTTC.

As regards this clone: The junction does not match germline at one end; this may be a read error. The chain combines TRBV7-9 with TRBJ1-1; D might be TRBD1 (6 bases). CDR3 length: 16 amino acids. Germline CDR1 and CDR2: SEHNR and FQNEAQ (reference sequence). The CDR3 loop is CSSTLGAGPMNTEAFF. The DNA for the CDR3 is TGTTCCAGCACTCTGGGGGCAGGGCCTATGAACACTGAAGCTTTCTTT. Supplemented by reference TRBV7-9 and TRBJ1-1, the full variable domain reads DTGVSQNPRHKITKRGQNVTFRCDPISEHNRLYWYRQTLGQGPEFLTYFQNEAQLEKSRLLSDRFSAERPKGSFSTLEIQRTEQGDSAMYLCSSTLGAGPMNTEAFFGQGTRLTVV.

This clone has just one count. The chain is built from TRBV9 and TRBJ1-3; possibly TRBD1 for D (6 bases). The CDR3 is 17 amino acids. Trimming cost V 0 bases and J 2 bases, with 15 bases left between them. Germline CDR1 reads SGDLS; CDR2 reads YYNGEE. The CDR3 coding sequence is TGTGCCAGCAGCGTAGGAGGGAGGGGGGTCCCTGGAAACACCATATATTTT. Translating it yields CASSVGGRGVPGNTIYF.

The V call is TRBV28, the J call TRBJ1-1, with 8 bases identical to TRBD1. CDR3 length equals 16 residues. CDR1 and CDR2 from the germline V gene are MDHEN and SYDVKM. V lost 5 bases and J lost 3; bases outside the gene matches: 11. The CDR3 is CASSRRQGRRYTEAFF. The DNA for the CDR3 is TGTGCCAGCAGTCGGCGACAGGGGCGCAGGTACACTGAAGCTTTCTTT.

This clone came up once. V and J are TRBV4-3 and TRBJ2-7; D may be TRBD2 (5 bases). From germline, CDR1 is LGHNA and CDR2 YSLEER. The CDR3 has 14 residues. Trimming shortened V by 4 bases and J by 3 bases, and 13 bases separated the two germline ends. CDR3 DNA: TGCGCCAGCAGCCCACAAGACTACAGCTACGAGCAGTACTTC. Its protein product is CASSPQDYSYEQYF.

This chain uses TRBV7-2 with TRBJ2-2; TRBD1 might be the D (5 bases). The length of the CDR3 is 16 residues. Trimming stripped 3 bases from V and 5 bases from J, with 16 bases between. CDR1 SGHTA and CDR2 FQGNSA come from the germline V gene. In DNA form, the CDR3 reads TGTGCCAGCAGCTTTGTTGTGGGGCTGTCGACCGGGGAGCTGTTTTTT. Translation gives CASSFVVGLSTGELFF.

Only one count was recorded for this clone. V usage is TRBV20-1 and J usage is TRBJ2-1, with unresolved D. The V end was cut by 6 bases, the J end by 7 bases, with 10 bases between. From germline, CDR1 is DFQATT and CDR2 SNEGSKA (reference sequence). The CDR3 is 11 amino acids. Here the CDR3 reads CSAEPLNEQFF. CDR3 sequence (DNA): TGCAGTGCGGAGCCACTTAATGAGCAGTTCTTC.

This clone has a single count. The gene calls are TRBV5-1 and TRBJ2-5; TRBD1 aligns across 9 bases. The germline CDR1 and CDR2 sequences are SGHRS and YFSETQ. CDR3 size: 13 residues. With 5 bases clipped from V and 6 bases from J, the junction kept 5 bases outside the gene matches. CDR3 amino acids: CASRPGTGKTQYF. The CDR3 nucleotides are TGCGCCAGCAGACCCGGGACAGGGAAGACCCAGTACTTC. Variable domain in full (rest from reference TRBV5-1 and TRBJ2-5): KAGVTQTPRYLIKTRGQQVTLSCSPISGHRSVSWYQQTPGQGLQFLFEYFSETQRNKGNFPGRFSGRQFSNSRSEMNVSTLELGDSALYLCASRPGTGKTQYFGPGTRLLVL.

This sequence joins TRBV28 and TRBJ2-1; D might be TRBD2 (5 bases). This CDR3 is built from 15 residues. V lost 3 bases to trimming and J lost 0 bases, with 9 bases between them. In germline, CDR1 is MDHEN, CDR2 SYDVKM. The CDR3 nucleotides are TGTGCCAGCAGTTTTACGGGAAGCTCCTACAATGAGCAGTTCTTC. It is translated as CASSFTGSSYNEQFF.

J is TRBJ2-7 and V is TRBV6-5, with 8 bases matching TRBD2. The CDR3 runs to 16 residues. The germline gives CDR1 MNHEY, CDR2 SVGAGI. J lost 2 bases, V lost 0 bases, and 6 bases had no gene match. CDR3 sequence: CASSYSSPSGPYEQYF. In nucleotides, the CDR3 is TGTGCCAGCAGTTACTCGAGTCCTAGCGGGCCCTACGAGCAGTACTTC.